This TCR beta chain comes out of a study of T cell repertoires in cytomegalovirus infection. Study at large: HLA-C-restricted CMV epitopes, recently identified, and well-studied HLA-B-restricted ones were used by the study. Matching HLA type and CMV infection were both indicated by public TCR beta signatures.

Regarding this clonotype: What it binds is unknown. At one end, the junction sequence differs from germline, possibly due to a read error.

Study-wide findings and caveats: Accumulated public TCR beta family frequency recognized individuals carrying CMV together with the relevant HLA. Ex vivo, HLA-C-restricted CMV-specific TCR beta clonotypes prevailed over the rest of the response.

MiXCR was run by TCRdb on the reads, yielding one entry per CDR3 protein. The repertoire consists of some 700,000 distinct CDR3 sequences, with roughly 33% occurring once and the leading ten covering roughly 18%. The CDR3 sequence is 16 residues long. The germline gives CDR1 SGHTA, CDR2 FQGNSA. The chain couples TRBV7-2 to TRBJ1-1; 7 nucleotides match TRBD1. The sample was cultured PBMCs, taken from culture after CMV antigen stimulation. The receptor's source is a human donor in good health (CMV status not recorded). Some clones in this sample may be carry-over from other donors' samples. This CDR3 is CASSLKGGAGNAEAFF. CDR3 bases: TGTGCCAGCAGCCTGAAAGGGGGCGCAGGGAACGCTGAAGCTTTCTTT.